The clone carrying this TCR beta chain was counted a few times. What it binds is not known. Extracted RNA was reverse transcribed into cDNA, the sequencing template. TCRdb keeps only in-frame clones here, not all; method: immunoSEQ multiplex PCR. The sample includes about 190,000 clones, just under 65% of them seen just once. This entry comes from a study of CD8+ T cells in alopecia areata. Study-wide findings and caveats: The treated group had a single nonresponder, limiting CD8+ expansion-response conclusions. Clonality exceeded that of normal scalp in lesional scalp, most notably in alopecia totalis/universalis.

Treatment: oral pan-JAK inhibitor, 5-10 mg twice daily. Germline values: CDR1 SEHNR, CDR2 FQNEAQ (reference sequence). The V and J ends lost 1 base and 9 bases respectively, with 10 bases between them. This CDR3 region has 12 residues. The sample consisted of CD4+ T cells sorted from blood, taken at approximately week 50, from a patient treated with tofacitinib. The chain carries TRBV7-9 and TRBJ2-7; unclear D gene. The clonotype was recovered from a human donor with alopecia areata. In nucleotides, the CDR3 is TGTGCCAGCAGCTTAGAAGGAGATCGGCAGTACTTC. As protein: CASSLEGDRQYF.